Sequencing of this TCR beta chain was carried out in a study of beta chain features in type 1 diabetes. The V gene's germline CDR1 is MNHNY and CDR2 SVGAGI (reference sequence). This CDR3 comprises 15 residues. The J segment lost 5 bases and the V segment lost 4 bases, leaving 11 bases of the junction unmatched. Study-level results: Moderate but significant shortening of TCRB CDR3s was recorded in all four CD4+ subsets from Type 1 diabetes patients. The question left open here concerned HLA type influencing TCRB rearrangement. The naive, central memory and Treg TCRB repertoires looked more alike in patients than they did in healthy donors. VDJ junctions from patients with type 1 diabetes contained fewer insertions and more deletions.

About this clone itself: Its antigen remains unknown.

The sequenced template was cDNA made from the entire isolated RNA. Method: immunoSEQ multiplex PCR; TCRdb's copy keeps in-frame clones and lacks some. The top ten clones hold around 0.016% of a sample with a few hundred thousand clones, over 11% of them seen once. The sample taken for sequencing was naive CD4+ T cells from blood. The source is a man aged 25-45 years with type 1 diabetes. This chain uses TRBV6-6 with TRBJ2-7; TRBD2 matches at 7 bases. CDR3 sequence reads: CASSSPGEGGHEQYF. CDR3 DNA: TGTGCCAGCAGTTCCCCGGGGGAGGGCGGCCACGAGCAGTACTTC.